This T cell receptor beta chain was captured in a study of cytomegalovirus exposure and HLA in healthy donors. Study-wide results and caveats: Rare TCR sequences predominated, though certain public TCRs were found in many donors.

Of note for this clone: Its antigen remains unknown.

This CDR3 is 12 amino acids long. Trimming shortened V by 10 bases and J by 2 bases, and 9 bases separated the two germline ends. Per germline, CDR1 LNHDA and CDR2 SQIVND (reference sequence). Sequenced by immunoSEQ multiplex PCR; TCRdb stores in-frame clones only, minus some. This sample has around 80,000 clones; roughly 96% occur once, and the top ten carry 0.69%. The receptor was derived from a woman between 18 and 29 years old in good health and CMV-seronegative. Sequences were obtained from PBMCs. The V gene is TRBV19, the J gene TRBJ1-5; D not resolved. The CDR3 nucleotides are TGTGCCACCTCGGAGGGCAATCAGCCCCAGCATTTT. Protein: CATSEGNQPQHF. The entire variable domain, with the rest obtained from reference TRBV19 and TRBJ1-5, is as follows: DGGITQSPKYLFRKEGQNVTLSCEQNLNHDAMYWYRQDPGQGLRLIYYSQIVNDFQKGDIAEGYSVSREKKESFPLTVTSAQKNPTAFYLCATSEGNQPQHFGDGTRLSIL.